The 32 T cell receptor beta chains given below trace back to one sample, sequenced in a study of beta chain features in type 1 diabetes. Sequenced material consisted of expressed TCRB transcripts (all of the isolated RNA was reverse transcribed). Sequencing was performed with immunoSEQ multiplex PCR; in TCRdb, only in-frame clones are kept and a portion is missing. The sample records 120,000 or so clones, 17% being singletons. These receptors have no identified antigens. Broader study findings: Among all four CD4+ subsets, Type 1 diabetes patients had TCRB CDR3s that were moderately but significantly shorter.

The sample comprised central memory CD4+ T cells from blood. The receptors were gathered from a man between 18 and 29 years old with type 1 diabetes.

This chain connects TRBV7-6 to TRBJ2-7; D might be TRBD2 (5 bases). V was clipped by 3 bases and J by 7 bases, with 13 bases between them. The germline CDR1 and CDR2 sequences are SGHVS and FNYEAQ. The length of the CDR3 is 13 residues. CDR3 DNA: TGTGCCAGCAGCTTTTATATATCGGGGGAGCAGTACTTC. Its protein product is CASSFYISGEQYF. Filled out from reference TRBV7-6 and TRBJ2-7, the complete variable domain reads GAGVSQSPRYKVTKRGQDVALRCDPISGHVSLYWYRQALGQGPEFLTYFNYEAQQDKSGLPNDRFSAERPEGSISTLTIQRTEQRDSAMYRCASSFYISGEQYFGPGTRLTVT.

This clone was seen a handful of times. The genes are TRBV4-1 and TRBJ2-7; tentative D call: TRBD2 (6 bases). This CDR3 contains 17 residues. In germline, CDR1 is MGHRA, CDR2 YSYEKL. V was clipped by 1 base and J by 0 bases, with 16 bases between them. This CDR3 reads CASSQASGGTLSYEQYF. For the CDR3, the DNA is TGCGCCAGCAGCCAAGCGAGCGGCGGGACTCTCTCCTACGAGCAGTACTTC.

There are a few counts of this clone. J is TRBJ1-2 and V is TRBV29-1; 8 nucleotides match TRBD1. The CDR3 contains 13 residues. Germline values: CDR1 SQVTM, CDR2 ANQGSEA. The V gene end was trimmed by 1 base and the J gene end by 7 bases; junction bases not matched to a gene: 5. The CDR3 coding sequence is TGCAGCGTTGAAGCGCAGGGGGCCGTTGGCTACACCTTC. Its protein product is CSVEAQGAVGYTF.

Comments on this clone: A far larger clone is a single base away, which makes a read error likely. The J gene is TRBJ2-6, the V gene TRBV7-9, with a possible D match to TRBD1 (5 bases). Germline CDR1 reads SEHNR; CDR2 reads FQNEAQ (reference sequence). The CDR3 is 16 residues long. In DNA form, the CDR3 reads TGTGCCAGCAGCTCTATGATGGGCGCTGGGGCCAACGGCCTGACTTTC. Protein product: CASSSMMGAGANGLTF. Supplemented by reference TRBV7-9 and TRBJ2-6, the full variable domain reads DTGVSQNPRHKITKRGQNVTFRCDPISEHNRLYWYRQTLGQGPEFLTYFQNEAQLEKSRLLSDRFSAERPKGSFSTLEIQRTEQGDSAMYLCASSSMMGAGANGLTFGAGSRLTVL.

The chain has TRBV29-1 and TRBJ2-5; a possible D gene is TRBD2 (6 bases). V shed 3 bases and J shed 5 bases, with 13 bases lying between them. The length of the CDR3 is 13 residues. Per germline, CDR1 SQVTM and CDR2 ANQGSEA. For the CDR3, the DNA is TGCAGCGTTGAGGGGGGTGGTCGGGAGACCCAGTACTTC. It encodes CSVEGGGRETQYF.

This clone was detected only a few times. CDR3 amino acids: CASSQGATGWDTDTQYF. The CDR3 DNA is TGCGCCAGCAGCCAGGGGGCCACAGGGTGGGACACAGATACGCAGTATTTT. This rearrangement joins TRBV4-3 to TRBJ2-3; D might be TRBD1 (6 bases). Between the trimmed V and J ends, which lost 3 bases and 2 bases, there was a span of 18 bases. Germline loops: CDR1 LGHNA, CDR2 YSLEER. CDR3 length equals 17 residues.

This chain connects TRBV29-1 to TRBJ1-3; D gene uncertain. Trimming pared 2 bases from V and 0 bases from J, leaving 8 bases between. The CDR3 contains 14 residues. Germline V gene lookup returns CDR1 SQVTM and CDR2 ANQGSEA. Written as DNA, the CDR3 is TGCAGCGTTGAATACACCAACTCTGGAAACACCATATATTTT. It yields the protein CSVEYTNSGNTIYF.

V is TRBV30 and J is TRBJ1-1, with D perhaps TRBD1 (5 bases). Germline CDR1 and CDR2: GTSNPN and SVGIG (reference sequence). This CDR3 spans 12 amino acids. V was shortened by 3 bases and J by 11 bases, with 16 bases between the two germline ends. In DNA, the CDR3 is TGTGCCTGGAGCGCAGGGTCGGTTGGGGCTTTCTTT. This translates into CAWSAGSVGAFF.

The chain has TRBV6-5 and TRBJ2-7; D is unresolved. Between the trimmed V and J ends, which lost 2 bases and 0 bases, there was a span of 11 bases. The CDR3 is 15 amino acids. Germline V gene lookup returns CDR1 MNHEY and CDR2 SVGAGI. CDR3 loop: CASSYTARSSYEQYF. CDR3 coding DNA: TGTGCCAGCAGTTACACTGCTAGGAGCTCCTACGAGCAGTACTTC.

In its sample, this clone was seen once. The rearrangement uses TRBV10-1 and TRBJ1-1; tentative D call: TRBD1 (6 bases). V was cut by 10 bases and J by 5 bases, with 20 bases left in between. The CDR3 totals 14 residues. The V gene's germline CDR1 is WNHNN and CDR2 SYGVQD (reference sequence). As DNA, the CDR3 is TGCGCCATCCCAACACAGGGTGAGTGGACTGAAGCTTTCTTT. It codes for CAIPTQGEWTEAFF.

This clone was seen a few times. The J gene is TRBJ2-1, the V gene TRBV7-2; TRBD2 agrees at 8 bases. J was trimmed by 4 bases and V by 8 bases; bases with no gene match: 10. Germline V CDR1 and CDR2: SGHTA, FQGNSA. The CDR3 covers 15 residues. CDR3 sequence: CASAKNAGGYNEQFF. The CDR3 coding sequence is TGTGCCAGCGCAAAGAATGCGGGAGGATACAATGAGCAGTTCTTC.

The table lists this clone with a few counts. The gene calls are TRBV5-1 and TRBJ2-5; perhaps TRBD1 as D (7 bases). Trimming left V 7 bases short and J 5 bases short, with 15 bases between. The CDR3 sequence is 13 residues long. Germline CDR1 is SGHRS and CDR2 is YFSETQ. The chain's CDR3 is CASRSTGRETQYF. CDR3 nucleotides: TGCGCCAGCCGATCGACAGGGAGGGAGACCCAGTACTTC.

This chain uses TRBV4-3 with TRBJ2-7; D ambiguous. Per the germline V gene, CDR1 is LGHNA and CDR2 is YSLEER. Trimming took 4 bases from V and 3 from J, leaving 13 bases between them. The CDR3 spans 14 residues. The CDR3 sequence: CASSLSSQRYEQYF. CDR3 nucleotides: TGCGCCAGCAGCCTTTCTAGTCAGCGCTACGAGCAGTACTTC.

The sample holds one count of this clone. The rearrangement uses TRBV27 and TRBJ2-3; D unresolved. The germline CDR1 and CDR2 sequences are MNHEY and SMNVEV (reference sequence). The V gene lost 6 bases and the J gene lost 1 base, with 17 bases spanning the gap. The CDR3 runs to 16 residues. The CDR3 coding sequence is TGTGCCAGCAGCGTACCCGGTGCCCAGGGCACAGATACGCAGTATTTT. It is translated as CASSVPGAQGTDTQYF.

In this sample, this clone turned up a few times. This rearrangement joins TRBV6-1 to TRBJ2-1; the D call may be TRBD1 or TRBD2 (6 bases each). The V end lost 6 bases, the J end lost 6 bases, and 18 bases lay between the germline ends. This CDR3 has 15 residues. The V gene's germline CDR1 is MNHNS and CDR2 SASEGT. The CDR3 coding sequence is TGTGCCAGCAGCAGGGGACTCTTCCAAGGCAATGAGCAGTTCTTC. Translation: CASSRGLFQGNEQFF.

The V gene is TRBV6-5, the J gene TRBJ1-2; D is undetermined. Germline V gene lookup returns CDR1 MNHEY and CDR2 SVGAGI. V was trimmed by 5 bases and J by 4 bases, leaving 14 bases between them. The CDR3 spans 14 residues. The CDR3 DNA is TGTGCCAGCAGTACATCCAATGACGTCTATGGCTACACCTTC. It is translated as CASSTSNDVYGYTF.

This clone was observed at least ten times. The J gene is TRBJ2-5, the V gene TRBV11-2; TRBD2 aligns across 11 bases. CDR1 SGHAT and CDR2 FQNNGV come from the germline V gene. J gave up 5 bases and V 5 bases, and 16 bases lay outside the gene matches. The CDR3 runs 18 residues. CDR3 in amino acids: CASSPGYSGGAGTETQYF. DNA for the CDR3: TGTGCCAGCAGCCCGGGATATAGCGGGGGGGCTGGCACGGAGACCCAGTACTTC.

The chain joins TRBV4-1 to TRBJ1-5, with unresolved D. Trimming took off 0 bases at V and 4 bases at J, with 7 bases between the two ends. Germline CDR1 reads MGHRA; CDR2 reads YSYEKL. The CDR3 sequence is 14 residues long. DNA for the CDR3: TGCGCCAGCAGCCAAGAATCGGGGAATCAGCCCCAGCATTTT. Its protein product is CASSQESGNQPQHF.

As DNA, the CDR3 is TGCGCCAGCAGCCTTGGACAGGGAAGCGTCGCAGATACGCAGTATTTT. Its translation is CASSLGQGSVADTQYF. V usage is TRBV5-1 and J usage is TRBJ2-3; 8 nucleotides line up with TRBD1. The CDR3 runs to 16 residues. Germline CDR1 SGHRS, CDR2 YFSETQ. Losses at the gene ends were 4 bases for V and 4 bases for J; bases not matched to a gene: 11.

This clone was seen a handful of times. The chain combines TRBV11-2 with TRBJ2-1; 7 nucleotides agree with TRBD1. After removal of 4 bases from V and 6 bases from J, the junction contained 3 bases not matched to a gene. The CDR3 has 13 amino acids. CDR1 and CDR2 (germline): SGHAT, FQNNGV. The CDR3 sequence: CASSSGQPNEQFF. The CDR3 region has the DNA TGTGCCAGCAGCTCGGGACAGCCCAATGAGCAGTTCTTC.

The genes are TRBV5-4 and TRBJ2-1; 7 nucleotides align to TRBD2. Germline-derived CDR1 and CDR2 are SGHNT and YYREEE (reference sequence). CDR3 size: 14 residues. V trimming: 1 base; J trimming: 3 bases; junction bases outside the gene matches: 1. In DNA form, the CDR3 reads TGTGCCAGCAGCTTGCGGGACTACTACAATGAGCAGTTCTTC. This translates into CASSLRDYYNEQFF.

This clone was seen a handful of times. The chain employs TRBV10-3 and TRBJ2-7; 8 positions agree with TRBD1. In germline, CDR1 is ENHRY, CDR2 SYGVKD. The CDR3 length is 14 residues. Trimming took 5 bases from V and 3 from J; bases not matched to a gene: 6. The CDR3 nucleotides are TGTGCCATCAGTCTGACAGGGGTGGACTACGAGCAGTACTTC. Translated, it gives CAISLTGVDYEQYF.

The chain employs TRBV6-5 and TRBJ2-7, with TRBD2 matching over 12 bases. Trimming at V came to 6 bases and at J to 2 bases, leaving 5 bases not matched to a gene. Per germline, CDR1 MNHEY and CDR2 SVGAGI. This CDR3 has 15 amino acids. The CDR3 nucleotides are TGTGCCAGCAGCCGGACTAGCGGGACAACCTACGAGCAGTACTTC. The encoded protein is CASSRTSGTTYEQYF.

The chain combines TRBV11-2 with TRBJ2-2; 10 bases match TRBD2. Germline-derived CDR1 and CDR2 are SGHAT and FQNNGV. The trim removed 10 bases at V and 2 bases at J, leaving 4 bases unmatched. The CDR3 totals 14 residues. CDR3 residues: CATGLAANTGELFF. The CDR3, as DNA: TGTGCCACCGGACTAGCGGCAAACACCGGGGAGCTGTTTTTT.

This clone was counted between two and nine times. This chain connects TRBV4-1 to TRBJ2-7, with 8 positions matching TRBD2. Germline assignment: CDR1 MGHRA and CDR2 YSYEKL. The J segment lost 1 base and the V segment lost 4 bases, leaving 6 bases of the junction unmatched. The CDR3 is 15 amino acids. The CDR3 loop is CASSRPSGSSYEQYF. The DNA of the CDR3 is TGCGCCAGCAGCCGACCAAGCGGGAGTTCCTACGAGCAGTACTTC.

The genes are TRBV4-3 and TRBJ2-2, with D uncertain. Germline CDR1 LGHNA, CDR2 YSLEER. V was cut by 3 bases and J by 5 bases, with 10 bases left in between. CDR3 size: 14 residues. As DNA, the CDR3 is TGCGCCAGCAGCCAGGGCCCCGCAACCGGGGAGCTGTTTTTT. Its translation: CASSQGPATGELFF.

The chain combines TRBV30 with TRBJ1-1; D unclear. CDR1 and CDR2 (germline): GTSNPN, SVGIG (reference sequence). The CDR3 consists of 13 residues. Trimming stripped 2 bases from V and 3 bases from J, with 10 bases between. For the CDR3, the DNA is TGTGCCTGGAGTATATCGGCCTACACTGAAGCTTTCTTT. Its translation is CAWSISAYTEAFF.

V gene TRBV5-4 combines with J gene TRBJ1-6, with a weak D call TRBD1 (5 bases). In germline, CDR1 is SGHNT, CDR2 YYREEE (reference sequence). Trimming pared 4 bases from V and 9 bases from J, leaving 20 bases between. The CDR3 totals 16 residues. The CDR3 sequence: CASSPGGGDSSSPLHF. The CDR3 coding sequence is TGTGCCAGCAGCCCAGGCGGGGGGGATAGTAGTTCACCCCTCCACTTT.

The chain employs TRBV7-9 and TRBJ2-1; D is ambiguous. Germline CDR1 and CDR2: SEHNR and FQNEAQ (reference sequence). The V end lost 0 bases, the J end lost 12 bases, and 6 bases lay between the germline ends. CDR3 length: 11 amino acids. CDR3 sequence (DNA): TGTGCCAGCAGCTTAGCTGGCCCGCAGTTCTTC. Translation gives CASSLAGPQFF.

This clone was seen only a few times. The chain has TRBV30 and TRBJ2-1; D is ambiguous. The V gene lost 0 bases and the J gene lost 15 bases, with 18 bases spanning the gap. This CDR3 contains 13 residues. Looked up from germline, CDR1 is GTSNPN and CDR2 is SVGIG (reference sequence). CDR3 nucleotides: TGTGCCTGGAGTGTTCCATACTACCGAAGCTGGTTCTTC. Its translation: CAWSVPYYRSWFF.

This chain uses TRBV30 with TRBJ1-1; no firm D call. Germline CDR1 reads GTSNPN; CDR2 reads SVGIG (reference sequence). This CDR3 is built from 14 residues. V lost 4 bases and J lost 3, with 15 bases in between. The CDR3 DNA is TGTGCCTGGAATATTGGGATTTCGTACACTGAAGCTTTCTTT. Translating gives CAWNIGISYTEAFF.

As to this clone: Other DNA sequences in the same sample also yield this CDR3. The chain employs TRBV25-1 and TRBJ2-7; D is unresolved. Per the germline V gene, CDR1 is MGHDK and CDR2 is SYGVNS. The length of the CDR3 is 11 residues. The V gene lost 6 bases and the J gene lost 1 base, with 4 bases spanning the gap. The CDR3 loop reads CASRGSYEQYF. The CDR3 DNA reads as TGTGCCAGCAGGGGTTCCTACGAGCAGTACTTC.